One sample yielded the 14 T cell receptor beta chains listed below, sequenced in a study of T cell changes during pregnancy in multiple sclerosis. The data were produced by immunoSEQ multiplex PCR, yet TCRdb's version contains in-frame clones alone and is incomplete. The sample consists of nearly 60,000 clones, roughly 89% of them appearing once. The sample in question was CD4+ T cells from peripheral blood mononuclear cells, obtained after pregnancy. The source of these receptors is a female donor in good health, enrolled as a control in a pregnancy study.

The chain links TRBV2 to TRBJ2-5; a weak D match, TRBD1 (5 bases). This CDR3 has 12 amino acids. Germline V CDR1 and CDR2: SNHLY, FYNNEI. V was pared by 6 bases and J by 5 bases, with 10 bases between. CDR3 sequence: CASSGQGETQYF. CDR3 in DNA: TGTGCCAGCAGCGGCCAGGGTGAGACCCAGTACTTC.

V and J are TRBV19 and TRBJ2-3, with D perhaps TRBD1 (6 bases). Germline CDR1 and CDR2: LNHDA and SQIVND (reference sequence). There are 14 residues in the CDR3. Trimming took off 7 bases at V and 1 base at J, with 12 bases between the two ends. The CDR3 nucleotides are TGTGCCAGTAAATATTCAGGGGGCACAGATACGCAGTATTTT. Its protein is CASKYSGGTDTQYF.

The chain links TRBV29-1 to TRBJ1-1; 7 bases are a match to TRBD1. The junction had 12 bases not matched to a gene; V was cut back by 5 bases and J by 6 bases. The CDR3 extends over 14 amino acids. Germline-derived CDR1 and CDR2 are SQVTM and ANQGSEA. Here the CDR3 DNA reads TGCAGCGTTCAAAGACAGGGATCGGTGGCTGAAGCTTTCTTT. Protein product: CSVQRQGSVAEAFF.

The rearrangement uses TRBV2 and TRBJ2-3; D might be TRBD2 (5 bases). V lost 4 bases and J 3 bases, leaving 14 bases between the germline ends. There are 15 residues in the CDR3. Germline CDR1 SNHLY, CDR2 FYNNEI. CDR3 in DNA: TGTGCCAGCAGTGTTAACGGGGTGGGTACAGATACGCAGTATTTT. Translated, it gives CASSVNGVGTDTQYF.

The chain couples TRBV14 to TRBJ2-7; D possibly corresponds to TRBD1 (5 bases). This CDR3 region has 15 residues. Trimming left V 1 base short and J 0 bases short, with 10 bases between. CDR1 SGHDN and CDR2 FVKESK come from the germline V gene. Written as DNA, the CDR3 is TGTGCCAGCAGCCAAGTATCAGGGATCTCCTACGAGCAGTACTTC. Encoded protein: CASSQVSGISYEQYF.

V gene TRBV10-3 combines with J gene TRBJ1-1; D remains unclear. Trimming stripped 5 bases from V and 0 bases from J, with 13 bases between. CDR1 ENHRY and CDR2 SYGVKD come from the germline V gene. CDR3 length equals 15 residues. The CDR3 bases are TGTGCCATCAGTTTCCAGGCGCTAATGAACACTGAAGCTTTCTTT. Protein product: CAISFQALMNTEAFF.

The chain combines TRBV11-2 with TRBJ1-4; D is unresolved. The CDR3 is 14 residues long. CDR1 is SGHAT, CDR2 FQNNGV, per germline. V lost 0 bases to trimming and J lost 3 bases, with 5 bases between them. The chain's CDR3 is CASSLDRSNEKLFF. For the CDR3, the DNA is TGTGCCAGCAGCTTAGACAGGTCTAATGAAAAACTGTTTTTT. Looking up the rest from reference TRBV11-2 and TRBJ1-4 gives the full variable domain: EAGVAQSPRYKIIEKRQSVAFWCNPISGHATLYWYQQILGQGPKLLIQFQNNGVVDDSQLPKDRFSAERLKGVDSTLKIQPAKLEDSAVYLCASSLDRSNEKLFFGSGTQLSVL.

The V and J genes are TRBV7-6 and TRBJ2-5; TRBD2 might be the D (7 bases). Trimming stripped 0 bases from V and 4 bases from J, with 9 bases between. The CDR3 consists of 14 residues. Germline CDR1 SGHVS, CDR2 FNYEAQ. The CDR3 DNA follows: TGTGCCAGCAGCTTAGCGGGGGGGCGAGAGACCCAGTACTTC. It codes for CASSLAGGRETQYF.

The chain is built from TRBV11-2 and TRBJ1-1, with D possibly being TRBD1 (5 bases). The ends were cut back, 3 bases at V and 6 bases at J, with 14 bases in the middle. There are 14 residues in the CDR3. CDR1 SGHAT and CDR2 FQNNGV come from the germline V gene. This CDR3 reads CASSLKTVESEAFF. The CDR3 nucleotides are TGTGCCAGCAGCTTGAAGACAGTTGAGTCTGAAGCTTTCTTT.

This clone was detected only a few times. This rearrangement joins TRBV19 to TRBJ2-4; 8 bases are a match to TRBD2. CDR3 length equals 17 residues. J gave up 7 bases and V 3 bases, and 14 bases lay outside the gene matches. The germline V gene encodes CDR1 LNHDA and CDR2 SQIVND (reference sequence). In nucleotides, the CDR3 is TGTGCCAGTAGTATTACGGGGGGGCTCATAAAAAGGAACATTCAGTACTTC. Translating it yields CASSITGGLIKRNIQYF.

The rearrangement links TRBV14 to TRBJ2-5, with a weak D call TRBD2 (6 bases). V was trimmed by 1 base and J by 3 bases, leaving 6 bases between them. The CDR3 is 13 amino acids. Germline-derived CDR1 and CDR2 are SGHDN and FVKESK. The CDR3 region is CASSQGREETQYF. The CDR3 DNA reads TGTGCCAGCAGCCAAGGGAGGGAAGAGACCCAGTACTTC.

The gene calls are TRBV9 and TRBJ1-2; D not certain. V shed 6 bases and J shed 5 bases, with 17 bases lying between them. The CDR3 totals 14 residues. The germline V gene encodes CDR1 SGDLS and CDR2 YYNGEE. The CDR3 DNA is TGTGCCAGCACCCGCCCGGGTAAACGGTATGGCTACACCTTC. It yields the protein CASTRPGKRYGYTF. Full variable domain (remainder filled in from reference TRBV9 and TRBJ1-2): DSGVTQTPKHLITATGQRVTLRCSPRSGDLSVYWYQQSLDQGLQFLIQYYNGEERAKGNILERFSAQQFPDLHSELNLSSLELGDSALYFCASTRPGKRYGYTFGSGTRLTVV.

The rearrangement links TRBV15 to TRBJ2-5; TRBD2 matches 15 bases. There are 19 residues in the CDR3. Losses at the gene ends were 0 bases for V and 4 bases for J; bases not matched to a gene: 9. The germline V gene has CDR1 LNHNV and CDR2 YYDKDF (reference sequence). This CDR3 reads CATSREGRTSGGAAETQYF. CDR3 nucleotide sequence: TGTGCCACCAGCAGAGAAGGCCGGACTAGCGGGGGGGCCGCAGAGACCCAGTACTTC.

This clone was seen more than once but under ten times. V gene TRBV2 combines with J gene TRBJ1-5; 7 nucleotides agree with TRBD1. CDR3 length equals 14 residues. The germline CDR1 and CDR2 sequences are SNHLY and FYNNEI. V dropped 8 bases and J dropped 1; count of bases not matched to a gene: 5. The CDR3 protein is CASGQGESNQPQHF. In DNA, the CDR3 is TGTGCCAGCGGGCAGGGGGAAAGCAATCAGCCCCAGCATTTT.